The 31 T cell receptor beta chains listed next were all sequenced from one sample in a study of CD8+CD57+ T cells in acquired aplastic anemia. Previously, flow cytometry had revealed CD8+CD57+ cell expansion in the patients chosen for sequencing. TCR beta VDJ and CDR3 were profiled, and genomic DNA was the template. TCRdb itself ran the reads through MiXCR, one entry per CDR3 protein. The table has roughly 250,000 distinct CDR3 sequences, less than 85% seen once. The sequenced sample consisted of sorted CD4+, CD8+, or CD8+CD57+ T cells (not recorded which) from PBMCs. Every receptor here comes from a human donor with aplastic anemia.

About this clonotype: An end of the junction differs from the germline gene, which may be a read error. Here the CDR3 reads CASSFAGVPDTQYEQFF. DNA for the CDR3: TGCGCCAGCAGCTTCGCCGGAGTTCCCGATACGCAGTATGAGCAGTTCTTC. This chain connects TRBV7-8 to TRBJ2-1; no definite D call. From germline, CDR1 is SGHVS and CDR2 FQNEAQ. This CDR3 has 17 residues.

Remarks on this clonotype: Without the conserved terminal phenylalanine or tryptophan, this CDR3 likely stems from a read error. The limits of the CDR3 on the DNA are not certain, so only TCRdb's listed CDR3 is given. V usage is TRBV7-8 and J usage is TRBJ2-3; the table gives TRBD1 as D, unverified against the DNA. The CDR3 has 13 amino acids, counting both end residues. CDR1 and CDR2 from the germline V gene are SGHVS and FQNEAQ. CDR3 region: CASGHGDGNEDNH.

A single count supports this clonotype. This chain uses TRBV7-2 with TRBJ2-7, with TRBD1 matching over 7 bases. The CDR3 consists of 14 residues. V lost 4 bases, J lost 9 bases, and 12 bases stayed unmatched. Per germline, CDR1 SGHTA and CDR2 FQGNSA. CDR3 in amino acids: CASSSLDRSETQYF. CDR3 DNA sequence: TGTGCCAGCAGCTCACTGGACAGGAGCGAGACGCAGTACTTC.

As regards this clonotype: A read error may explain this, as a much larger clone is one base away. This rearrangement joins TRBV5-4 to TRBJ2-7, with 7 nucleotides matching TRBD2. This CDR3 region has 14 residues. V was pared by 2 bases and J by 3 bases, with 5 bases of the junction left unmatched. The germline gives CDR1 SGHNT, CDR2 YYREEE (reference sequence). The CDR3, as DNA: TGTGCCAGCAGCTTTACTAGCGTAGGCTACGAGCAGTACTTC. Its translation: CASSFTSVGYEQYF.

A remark on this clonotype: The limits of the CDR3 on the DNA are not certain, so only TCRdb's listed CDR3 is given. The J gene is TRBJ2-3, the V gene TRBV7-8. The CDR3 length is 14 residues, termini included. CDR1 is SGHVS and CDR2 is FQNEAQ in the germline V gene. The CDR3 region is CASSLAEMDTQYFF.

The chain is built from TRBV5-5 and TRBJ2-1; perhaps TRBD2 as D (5 bases). Trimming took off 0 bases at V and 8 bases at J, with 6 bases between the two ends. This CDR3 has 12 residues. CDR1 is SGHKS and CDR2 is YYEKEE in the germline V gene (reference sequence). CDR3 nucleotides: TGTGCCAGCAGCTTGGAACTAGATGAGCAGTTCTTC. Residues: CASSLELDEQFF.

This chain links TRBV7-8 with TRBJ2-1; a possible D gene is TRBD1 (7 bases). V gave up 3 bases and J gave up 12 bases, with 24 bases separating them. The CDR3 loop spans 16 amino acids. From germline, CDR1 is SGHVS and CDR2 FQNEAQ. CDR3 sequence: CASSFQRGGTALSQFF. CDR3 coding DNA: TGTGCCAGCAGCTTTCAAAGAGGCGGGACAGCCCTTTCGCAGTTCTTC.

The V call is TRBV11-3, the J call TRBJ2-7; perhaps TRBD2 as D (6 bases). The CDR3 is 14 amino acids. Germline loops: CDR1 SGHNT, CDR2 YENEEA. Trimming left V 7 bases short and J 0 bases short, with 13 bases between. The CDR3 DNA reads as TGTGCCAGCAACCCTACGGGACTCTCCTACGAGCAGTACTTC. It codes for CASNPTGLSYEQYF.

This clonotype occurred a few times. The chain carries TRBV7-2 and TRBJ2-1; perhaps TRBD1 as D (6 bases). This CDR3 has 15 amino acids. The germline gives CDR1 SGHTA, CDR2 FQGNSA. V lost 1 base and J lost 5, with 12 bases in between. The CDR3 region is CASSLEQGSHNEQFF. CDR3 bases: TGTGCCAGCAGCTTAGAACAGGGTAGTCACAATGAGCAGTTCTTC. The full variable domain, rest sourced from reference TRBV7-2 and TRBJ2-1, is GAGVSQSPSNKVTEKGKDVELRCDPISGHTALYWYRQSLGQGLEFLIYFQGNSAPDKSGLPSDRFSAERTGGSVSTLTIQRTQQEDSAVYLCASSLEQGSHNEQFFGPGTRLTVL.

Notes on this clonotype: At one boundary the junction diverges from the germline segment, which might be a read error. This rearrangement joins TRBV7-8 to TRBJ1-2, with D possibly TRBD1 on 5 matching bases. The germline V gene has CDR1 SGHVS and CDR2 FQNEAQ. This CDR3 comprises 13 residues. CDR3 in amino acids: CASSLEQGPGSNF. The DNA of the CDR3 is TGTGCCAGCAGCTTAGAGCAGGGCCCCGGCTCGAACTTC.

The genes are TRBV20-1 and TRBJ2-5; D possibly corresponds to TRBD2 (5 bases). CDR1 is DFQATT, CDR2 SNEGSKA, per germline (reference sequence). CDR3 length: 13 amino acids. DNA for the CDR3: TGCAACGCTCCAGGTGGGAGAAAAGAGACCCAGTACTTC. Amino acids: CNAPGGRKETQYF.

The chain combines TRBV11-3 with TRBJ2-2; weak D call: TRBD2 (7 bases). Trimming took off 0 bases at V and 6 bases at J, with 20 bases between the two ends. The CDR3 is 18 residues long. Germline loops: CDR1 SGHNT, CDR2 YENEEA. CDR3 in amino acids: CASSLDLTGGRLAGELFF. CDR3 DNA sequence: TGTGCCAGCAGCTTAGATCTGACAGGCGGGAGATTGGCCGGGGAGCTGTTTTTT. The full variable domain, in which reference TRBV11-3 and TRBJ2-2 provide the parts outside the CDR3, is EAGVVQSPRYKIIEKKQPVAFWCNPISGHNTLYWYLQNLGQGPELLIRYENEEAVDDSQLPKDRFSAERLKGVDSTLKIQPAELGDSAVYLCASSLDLTGGRLAGELFFGEGSRLTVL.

The rearrangement uses TRBV11-3 and TRBJ2-1, with a weak D call TRBD1 (6 bases). This CDR3 comprises 13 residues. CDR1 SGHNT and CDR2 YENEEA come from the germline V gene. The V end lost 8 bases, the J end lost 8 bases, and 16 bases lay between the germline ends. Here the CDR3 DNA reads TGTGCCAGCTCAAGACAGGCCAACGATGAGCAGTTCTTC. Protein product: CASSRQANDEQFF. The full variable domain, its missing parts supplied by reference TRBV11-3 and TRBJ2-1, is EAGVVQSPRYKIIEKKQPVAFWCNPISGHNTLYWYLQNLGQGPELLIRYENEEAVDDSQLPKDRFSAERLKGVDSTLKIQPAELGDSAVYLCASSRQANDEQFFGPGTRLTVL.

To note about this clonotype: Because it lacks the conserved phenylalanine or tryptophan at the end, this CDR3 is likely a read error. No DNA is shown, since the ends of the CDR3 on it are uncertain; the CDR3 is the one TCRdb lists. This chain links TRBV9 with TRBJ2-3; the table's D call TRBD2 went unverified against the DNA. The germline V gene encodes CDR1 SGDLS and CDR2 YYNGEE. The CDR3 sequence runs 13 residues, both termini included. This CDR3 is CASSHRYSHTLGI.

The chain is built from TRBV7-3 and TRBJ2-5; weak D call: TRBD2 (5 bases). CDR1 is SGHTA and CDR2 is FQGTGA in the germline V gene. V dropped 3 bases and J dropped 5 bases, with 13 bases sitting between them. This CDR3 has 14 residues. The CDR3 here is CASSLWGEGETQYF. CDR3 coding DNA: TGTGCCAGCAGCTTGTGGGGAGAAGGGGAGACCCAGTACTTC.

J is TRBJ1-2 and V is TRBV7-3, with D possibly TRBD1 on 5 matching bases. This CDR3 contains 16 residues. V gave up 0 bases and J gave up 11 bases, with 22 bases separating them. Looked up from germline, CDR1 is SGHTA and CDR2 is FQGTGA. CDR3 protein: CASSLTKRGFYYEYTF. CDR3 DNA: TGTGCCAGCAGCTTAACGAAGCGGGGGTTCTACTATGAGTACACCTTC.

This clonotype was recorded at least ten times. The rearrangement links TRBV7-3 to TRBJ2-1, with 8 positions matching TRBD1. The CDR3 is 16 amino acids. Germline-derived CDR1 and CDR2 are SGHTA and FQGTGA. Unmatched junction bases numbered 12, after V lost 2 bases and J lost 9 bases. CDR3 sequence reads: CASSLVAGQGMGEQFF. CDR3 in DNA: TGTGCCAGCAGCTTAGTTGCCGGACAGGGAATGGGTGAGCAGTTCTTC.

The chain employs TRBV12-3 or TRBV12-4 and TRBJ1-6; D is unresolved. The ends were cut back, 6 bases at V and 6 bases at J, with 6 bases in the middle. The CDR3 loop spans 12 amino acids. The CDR3 reads CASRTGNSPLHF. Here the CDR3 DNA reads TGTGCCAGCAGGACGGGTAATTCACCCCTCCACTTT.

CDR3 region: CSANPPGQGGQPQHF. Written as DNA, the CDR3 is TGCAGTGCTAATCCCCCGGGACAGGGAGGTCAGCCCCAGCATTTT. J is TRBJ1-5 and V is TRBV20-1, with 9 nucleotides matching TRBD1. The CDR3 has 15 residues. V shed 4 bases, J shed 6 bases, and the junction held 10 bases outside the gene matches. Germline-derived CDR1 and CDR2 are DFQATT and SNEGSKA (reference sequence).

This clonotype was observed once. One end of the junction does not line up with germline, which may come from a read error. The genes are TRBV7-3 and TRBJ2-5; D is unclear. Germline V gives CDR1 SGHTA, CDR2 FQGTGA. There are 14 residues in the CDR3. CDR3 protein: CATSRGTDPETHCF. Here the CDR3 DNA reads TGTGCCACCTCAAGAGGCACCGACCCAGAGACACACTGCTTC.

In its sample, this clonotype was seen once. This chain's CDR3 is CASSLARGADTQYYF. The DNA of the CDR3 is TGTGCCAGCAGCTTAGCGCGGGGCGCCGATACGCAGTATTACTTC. The rearrangement joins TRBV7-8 to TRBJ2-5, with a possible D match to TRBD2 (6 bases). Germline lookup yields CDR1 SGHVS and CDR2 FQNEAQ. This CDR3 comprises 15 residues. V lost 0 bases to trimming and J lost 14 bases, with 22 bases between them.

As to this clonotype: The CDR3 end shows no conserved phenylalanine or tryptophan, and so a read error is likely. The limits of the CDR3 on the DNA are not certain, so only TCRdb's listed CDR3 is given. This rearrangement joins TRBV2 to TRBJ2-2; TRBD1 is the table's D call and was not checked against the DNA. The CDR3 has 14 residues if both end residues are counted. The V gene's germline CDR1 is SNHLY and CDR2 FYNNEI. Here the CDR3 reads CASSDGGMDEQLFC.

J is TRBJ2-5 and V is TRBV24-1; 12 bases align to TRBD2. V trimming: 9 bases; J trimming: 5 bases; junction bases outside the gene matches: 6. This CDR3 region has 14 residues. Germline CDR1 reads KGHDR; CDR2 reads SFDVKD. CDR3 bases: TGTGCCACCGGCACTAGCGGGGGGAAGGAGACCCAGTACTTC. It specifies CATGTSGGKETQYF.

A note on this clonotype: The junction differs from germline at one of its ends, possibly a read error. The rearrangement uses TRBV7-9 and TRBJ1-1; D unclear. This CDR3 region has 13 residues. Germline CDR1 and CDR2: SEHNR and FQNEAQ (reference sequence). The CDR3 nucleotides are TGTGCCAGCAGCCTTGTCTCAACTACTGAAAAACTCTTT. Residues: CASSLVSTTEKLF.

Comment on this clonotype: At one boundary the junction diverges from the germline segment, which might be a read error. The CDR3 nucleotides are TGTGCCAGCGGGGAGGGACTAGCGGGAAGGCTGTCTTTT. As protein: CASGEGLAGRLSF. This sequence joins TRBV2 and TRBJ2-3; 13 bases agree with TRBD2. The CDR3 covers 13 residues. From germline, CDR1 is SNHLY and CDR2 FYNNEI.

CDR3 sequence: CASTQARVTCGDNTQYF. DNA for the CDR3: TGTGCCAGCACCCAAGCTAGGGTTACCTGTGGGGATAACACCCAGTACTTC. The rearrangement links TRBV7-6 to TRBJ2-5; no firm D call. Trimming stripped 7 bases from V and 8 bases from J, with 29 bases between. The CDR3 has 17 amino acids. Germline V gives CDR1 SGHVS, CDR2 FNYEAQ.

The gene calls are TRBV5-1 and TRBJ2-1; D is possibly TRBD1 (6 bases). The CDR3 is 16 amino acids. Trimming took 2 bases from V and 8 from J, leaving 20 bases between them. Germline CDR1 SGHRS, CDR2 YFSETQ. The CDR3 protein is CASSFKSSQGSDEQFF. CDR3 in DNA: TGCGCCAGCAGCTTTAAAAGCAGCCAGGGGAGCGATGAGCAGTTCTTC.

This clonotype has just a few counts. V usage is TRBV5-5 and J usage is TRBJ1-5; D ambiguous. Germline CDR1 reads SGHKS; CDR2 reads YYEKEE (reference sequence). CDR3 length: 14 residues. Trimming pared 1 base from V and 0 bases from J, leaving 5 bases between. The CDR3 nucleotides read TGTGCCAGCAGCTTGTCGTGTAGCAATCAGCCCCAGCATTTT. This encodes CASSLSCSNQPQHF.

As for this clonotype: The CDR3 does not close with the conserved phenylalanine or tryptophan, likely indicating a read error. No DNA is shown, since the ends of the CDR3 on it are uncertain; the CDR3 is the one TCRdb lists. The chain uses TRBV7-3 and TRBJ2-1; TRBD1, as called in the table, went unchecked against the DNA. Looked up from germline, CDR1 is SGHTA and CDR2 is FQGTGA. 16 amino acids form the CDR3, both terminal residues included. CDR3: CASSLAGGPETEYFVS.

The V call is TRBV7-2, the J call TRBJ1-1; D possibly corresponds to TRBD1 (5 bases). The V end was cut by 3 bases, the J end by 13 bases, with 24 bases between. The CDR3 runs to 15 residues. Germline CDR1 SGHTA, CDR2 FQGNSA. The CDR3 nucleotides are TGTGCCAGCAGCTTGGACCGGAGAGGTCCTACTGACAGTTTCTTT. Translating it yields CASSLDRRGPTDSFF.

The chain carries TRBV10-3 and TRBJ2-7; 8 nucleotides align to TRBD1. The CDR3 is 15 residues long. The germline CDR1 and CDR2 sequences are ENHRY and SYGVKD. CDR3 nucleotides: TGCGCCAGCAACGCCGGGACAGGCCTCTCCTACGAGCAGTACGTC. Its protein product is CASNAGTGLSYEQYV.